What follows are 31 T cell receptor beta chains derived from one specimen sequenced in a study of metastatic and nonmetastatic thyroid tumors. Every patient underwent thyroid surgery untreated. MiXCR reprocessed the PCR reads for TCRdb. In the table there are more than 85,000 clones, 8.6% of which are singletons. Sequencing was done on a sample of blood. The receptors derive from a female donor with papillary thyroid cancer or a benign thyroid nodule (not recorded which). Some clones in this sample may be carry-over from other donors' samples.

This clone was detected ten times or more. The gene calls are TRBV3-1 and TRBJ1-5; D is possibly TRBD1 (6 bases). Trimming took off 3 bases at V and 8 bases at J, with 11 bases between the two ends. There are 13 residues in the CDR3. The V gene's germline CDR1 is LGHDT and CDR2 YNNKEL (reference sequence). The CDR3 protein is CASSQWTEEPQHF. As DNA, the CDR3 is TGTGCCAGCAGCCAGTGGACAGAAGAGCCCCAGCATTTT.

The table lists this clone with many counts. The rearrangement joins TRBV2 to TRBJ2-7; D call uncertain. The CDR3 spans 15 residues. Germline CDR1 and CDR2: SNHLY and FYNNEI. Trimming pared 2 bases from V and 2 bases from J, leaving 13 bases between. The CDR3, as DNA: TGTGCCAGCAGTGAATTGGGATCCTGGGCCTACGAGCAGTACTTC. It specifies CASSELGSWAYEQYF.

This clone was seen a handful of times. The junction departs from germline at one end; a sequencing error may be responsible. The chain has TRBV6-1 and TRBJ2-5, with 10 positions matching TRBD2. The V gene's germline CDR1 is MNHNS and CDR2 SASEGT. This CDR3 is built from 15 residues. The CDR3, as DNA: TGTGCCAGCAGTCAAGCCCTAGCGGGGGTGAAGACCCAGTACTTC. Its translation: CASSQALAGVKTQYF.

This clone was detected only a few times. This rearrangement joins TRBV5-4 to TRBJ2-1; the match to TRBD2 covers 15 bases. The germline gives CDR1 SGHNT, CDR2 YYREEE (reference sequence). This CDR3 region has 16 residues. Trimming took 4 bases from V and 6 from J; bases not matched to a gene: 5. Written as DNA, the CDR3 is TGTGCCAGCAGCAGGGGACTAGCGGGGGGCCTCAATGAGCAGTTCTTC. It encodes CASSRGLAGGLNEQFF.

This clone was detected ten times or more. J is TRBJ2-1 and V is TRBV20-1, with 8 bases that match TRBD1. The V and J ends lost 6 bases and 7 bases, in that order; junction bases with no gene match: 5. CDR1 DFQATT and CDR2 SNEGSKA come from the germline V gene (reference sequence). This CDR3 has 12 amino acids. The CDR3 DNA reads as TGCAGTGCCCAGGACAGGGAAAATGAGCAGTTCTTC. The encoded protein is CSAQDRENEQFF.

This clone turned up a few times. This chain joins TRBV5-8 and TRBJ2-7, with D unresolved. V lost 4 bases and J 0 bases, leaving 11 bases between the germline ends. Germline CDR1 and CDR2: SGHTS and YDEGEE. This CDR3 is built from 14 residues. This CDR3 reads CASSLDPSSYEQYF. In nucleotides, the CDR3 is TGTGCCAGCAGCCTCGATCCTAGCTCCTACGAGCAGTACTTC.

This clone occurred many times. V is TRBV13 and J is TRBJ2-3; 10 positions agree with TRBD1. The germline gives CDR1 PRHDT, CDR2 FYEKMQ (reference sequence). J gave up 5 bases and V 4 bases, and 9 bases lay outside the gene matches. The CDR3 contains 16 residues. CDR3 amino acids: CASSWPGQGNLDTQYF. Written as DNA, the CDR3 is TGTGCCAGCAGCTGGCCGGGACAGGGGAATCTAGATACGCAGTATTTT.

V usage is TRBV6-1 and J usage is TRBJ2-7; TRBD1 or TRBD2 may be the D gene (5 bases each). Trimming removed 6 bases from V and 1 base from J, with 16 bases in between. The CDR3 contains 15 residues. Germline lookup yields CDR1 MNHNS and CDR2 SASEGT. CDR3 coding DNA: TGTGCCAGCAGGCCGATGAGGGCAGGGTCCTACGAGCAGTACTTC. Amino acids: CASRPMRAGSYEQYF.

This clone was counted between two and nine times. A much larger clone lies one base from this, so it may be a read error. V and J are TRBV7-6 and TRBJ2-5, with unresolved D. The V gene's germline CDR1 is SGHVS and CDR2 FNYEAQ. The CDR3 covers 11 residues. Trimming shortened V by 3 bases and J by 3 bases, and 2 bases separated the two germline ends. This chain's CDR3 is CASSFKETQYF. In nucleotides, the CDR3 is TGTGCCAGCAGCTTTAAAGAGACCCAGTACTTC.

This clone was seen only a few times. A much larger clonotype is one base distant, so this may be a read error. The V gene is TRBV20-1, the J gene TRBJ2-3; 8 bases are a match to TRBD2. The CDR3 length is 15 residues. The V gene end was trimmed by 0 bases and the J gene end by 6 bases; junction bases not matched to a gene: 8. Germline CDR1 is DFQATT and CDR2 is SNEGSKA (reference sequence). Here the CDR3 reads CSARDPWTSSDTQYF. In nucleotides, the CDR3 is TGCAGTGCTAGAGATCCCTGGACTAGCAGTGATACGCAGTATTTT.

This clone was seen repeatedly, ten times or more. The chain carries TRBV15 and TRBJ2-7; the D gene is possibly TRBD2 (6 bases). Trimming cost V 6 bases and J 3 bases, with 12 bases left between them. Germline V lookup: CDR1 LNHNV, CDR2 YYDKDF (reference sequence). The CDR3 is 13 amino acids. The CDR3 spells CATRRGTDYEQYF. The CDR3 coding sequence is TGTGCCACCAGGCGGGGCACAGACTACGAGCAGTACTTC.

This clone has a count of ten or more. The chain employs TRBV24-1 and TRBJ2-2, with 8 positions matching TRBD1. Germline V gene data show CDR1 as KGHDR and CDR2 as SFDVKD. The CDR3 runs to 15 residues. The V gene end was trimmed by 5 bases and the J gene end by 6 bases; junction bases not matched to a gene: 7. The DNA of the CDR3 is TGTGCCACCAGTGCGGACAGGGTAGTCTCCGGGGAGCTGTTTTTT. Translating gives CATSADRVVSGELFF.

The chain has TRBV6-2 or TRBV6-3 and TRBJ2-3, with 9 bases identical to TRBD2. The junction had 14 bases not matched to a gene; V was cut back by 2 bases and J by 2 bases. The length of the CDR3 is 19 residues. Germline CDR1 and CDR2: MNHEY and SVGEGT. The CDR3 sequence is CASSYPRLAGTGYTDTQYF. The CDR3 bases are TGTGCCAGCAGTTACCCGAGGCTAGCGGGGACCGGATACACAGATACGCAGTATTTT.

The V call is TRBV7-2, the J call TRBJ2-7, with D possibly called TRBD1 or TRBD2 (5 bases each). There are 15 residues in the CDR3. In germline, CDR1 is SGHTA, CDR2 FQGNSA. Trimming left V 5 bases short and J 3 bases short, with 17 bases between. The CDR3 region is CASSDPGPPNYEQYF. For the CDR3, the DNA is TGTGCCAGCAGCGATCCGGGACCTCCGAACTACGAGCAGTACTTC.

This clone has ten or more counts. The V and J genes are TRBV3-1 and TRBJ1-3, with 9 bases identical to TRBD1. Germline V gene sequence: CDR1 LGHDT, CDR2 YNNKEL (reference sequence). There are 15 residues in the CDR3. Germline trimming cut 2 bases from V and 4 bases from J; bases unmatched to any gene: 3. As DNA, the CDR3 is TGTGCCAGCAGCCAATTTGGGACAGGGGGAAACACCATATATTTT. Its translation is CASSQFGTGGNTIYF.

This clone came up many times. CDR3 residues: CASRGKGNQPQHF. The CDR3, as DNA: TGTGCCAGCAGAGGTAAGGGTAATCAGCCCCAGCATTTT. The chain uses TRBV6-1 and TRBJ1-5; D unclear. Trimming removed 6 bases at V and 4 bases at J, with 10 bases between. CDR1 is MNHNS, CDR2 SASEGT, per germline. The CDR3 is made up of 13 amino acids.

The chain links TRBV7-9 to TRBJ2-5; 8 bases line up with TRBD1. CDR3 length: 13 amino acids. The V and J ends lost 5 bases and 4 bases, in that order; junction bases with no gene match: 3. Germline V gives CDR1 SEHNR, CDR2 FQNEAQ (reference sequence). CDR3 amino acids: CASSPRGPETQYF. CDR3 coding DNA: TGTGCCAGCAGCCCCAGGGGGCCAGAGACCCAGTACTTC. The entire variable domain, with the rest obtained from reference TRBV7-9 and TRBJ2-5, is as follows: DTGVSQNPRHKITKRGQNVTFRCDPISEHNRLYWYRQTLGQGPEFLTYFQNEAQLEKSRLLSDRFSAERPKGSFSTLEIQRTEQGDSAMYLCASSPRGPETQYFGPGTRLLVL.

This clone was recorded many times. The chain has TRBV6-1 and TRBJ1-1; 10 nucleotides line up with TRBD1. Germline CDR1 is MNHNS and CDR2 is SASEGT. The CDR3 is made up of 13 amino acids. V gave up 8 bases and J gave up 6 bases; unmatched junction bases: 6. The CDR3 sequence is CASLRTGGSEAFF. CDR3 nucleotide sequence: TGTGCCAGCCTAAGGACAGGGGGGTCTGAAGCTTTCTTT.

At least ten counts were recorded for this clone. The chain uses TRBV10-3 and TRBJ1-1, with TRBD1 matching 7 bases. Germline V lookup: CDR1 ENHRY, CDR2 SYGVKD. Trimming at V came to 0 bases and at J to 10 bases, leaving 8 bases not matched to a gene. The CDR3 is made up of 14 amino acids. The CDR3 nucleotides read TGTGCCATCAGTGAGTCAGGAACAGGGGTAGGAGCTTTCTTT. Protein sequence: CAISESGTGVGAFF.

This clone showed up many times. This chain links TRBV5-6 with TRBJ1-5; D ambiguous. Germline CDR1 and CDR2: SGHDT and YYEEEE. This CDR3 is built from 16 residues. V dropped 1 base and J dropped 0 bases, with 11 bases sitting between them. The CDR3 nucleotides read TGTGCCAGCAGCTTGTTCACAGACTATAGCAATCAGCCCCAGCATTTT. Translated: CASSLFTDYSNQPQHF.

This clone showed up many times. A read error may be the cause here, since a much bigger clone is one base away. In the same sample, other DNA sequences code for this CDR3. V usage is TRBV9 and J usage is TRBJ1-1; 7 bases fit TRBD1. V lost 6 bases, J lost 1 base, and 0 bases stayed unmatched. The germline CDR1 and CDR2 sequences are SGDLS and YYNGEE. The CDR3 spans 12 residues. CDR3 loop: CASKGANTEAFF. The CDR3 DNA sequence: TGTGCCAGCAAGGGGGCGAACACTGAAGCTTTCTTT.

Ten or more counts support this clone. The genes are TRBV11-2 and TRBJ2-3, with 12 nucleotides matching TRBD2. There are 16 residues in the CDR3. J gave up 1 base and V 2 bases, and 1 base lay outside the gene matches. The germline V gene encodes CDR1 SGHAT and CDR2 FQNNGV. CDR3 amino acids: CASSLRLAGGTDTQYF. The CDR3 region has the DNA TGTGCCAGCAGCTTACGACTAGCGGGGGGCACAGATACGCAGTATTTT.

This clone was seen at least ten times. The chain has TRBV7-9 and TRBJ2-3; the D gene is possibly TRBD2 (6 bases). CDR1 is SEHNR and CDR2 is FQNEAQ in the germline V gene (reference sequence). CDR3 size: 14 residues. V lost 3 bases and J 2 bases, leaving 9 bases between the germline ends. The CDR3 DNA follows: TGTGCCAGCAGCTTTCGGGGGACCACAGATACGCAGTATTTT. It is translated as CASSFRGTTDTQYF.

J is TRBJ2-3 and V is TRBV7-3; 7 bases line up with TRBD2. The CDR3 covers 16 residues. Per the germline V gene, CDR1 is SGHTA and CDR2 is FQGTGA. The junction had 7 bases not matched to a gene; V was cut back by 4 bases and J by 0 bases. Here the CDR3 reads CASSSLADTSTDTQYF. DNA of the CDR3: TGTGCCAGCAGCTCGCTAGCGGATACTAGCACAGATACGCAGTATTTT.

In its sample, this clone was seen many times. This chain joins TRBV6-1 and TRBJ2-7, with 7 positions matching TRBD1. Per the germline V gene, CDR1 is MNHNS and CDR2 is SASEGT. The CDR3 is 13 amino acids. The J segment lost 5 bases and the V segment lost 6 bases, leaving 7 bases of the junction unmatched. CDR3 protein: CASRNDRAHEQYF. CDR3 nucleotide sequence: TGTGCCAGCAGGAACGACAGGGCCCACGAGCAGTACTTC.

The rearrangement uses TRBV20-1 and TRBJ2-1, with unresolved D. Per germline, CDR1 DFQATT and CDR2 SNEGSKA (reference sequence). This CDR3 comprises 11 residues. Between the trimmed V and J ends, which lost 5 bases and 12 bases, there was a span of 14 bases. The CDR3, as DNA: TGCAGTGCTCGGGTAGGATTTGGGCAGTTCTTC. Its protein is CSARVGFGQFF.

This clone was recorded many times. The chain couples TRBV7-2 to TRBJ1-5; D is unclear. CDR1 and CDR2 (germline): SGHTA, FQGNSA. Trimming left V 1 base short and J 1 base short, with 5 bases between. CDR3 length: 14 residues. CDR3 nucleotides: TGTGCCAGCAGCTTAGTCAGGAGCAATCAGCCCCAGCATTTT. It encodes CASSLVRSNQPQHF.

The chain is built from TRBV20-1 and TRBJ1-6; D remains ambiguous. Germline V gene data show CDR1 as DFQATT and CDR2 as SNEGSKA (reference sequence). V lost 3 bases and J lost 11, with 14 bases in between. CDR3 size: 13 residues. DNA for the CDR3: TGCAGTGCTAGTCCCGGACCCAACCCACCCCTCCACTTT. This codes for CSASPGPNPPLHF.

This clone was detected only a few times. This sequence joins TRBV15 and TRBJ2-7; D assignment may be TRBD1 or TRBD2 (5 bases each). CDR1 LNHNV and CDR2 YYDKDF come from the germline V gene (reference sequence). CDR3 length: 16 amino acids. Trimming cost V 0 bases and J 3 bases, with 15 bases left between them. Written as DNA, the CDR3 is TGTGCCACCAGCAGAGATTTAACGGGACCCTTCTACGAGCAGTACTTC. Amino acids: CATSRDLTGPFYEQYF.

This clone has ten or more counts. The chain has TRBV6-4 and TRBJ1-1, with D possibly being TRBD1 (5 bases). Trimming shortened V by 0 bases and J by 3 bases, and 11 bases separated the two germline ends. The CDR3 is 15 residues long. Per germline, CDR1 MRHNA and CDR2 SNTAGT. The CDR3 coding sequence is TGTGCCAGCAGTGACTCGGCGGGGGGTTACACTGAAGCTTTCTTT. Amino acid sequence: CASSDSAGGYTEAFF.

This clone has ten or more counts. The chain is built from TRBV6-1 and TRBJ1-2, with unresolved D. Trimming left V 5 bases short and J 7 bases short, with 14 bases between. The V gene's germline CDR1 is MNHNS and CDR2 SASEGT. CDR3 length: 13 residues. The CDR3, as DNA: TGTGCCAGCAGTCCCCCCGCGGGCGGTGGCTACACCTTC. Amino acids: CASSPPAGGGYTF.